This TCR beta chain was found in a study of T-cell memory formation after mild COVID-19. Overall study context: Most TCR clusters belonged to a single donor. Overall study findings and caveats: Among contracting clones, CD4+ were mainly CM/EM and CD8+ enriched in EMRA. Pre-infection memory held some responding clones, suggesting pre-existing cross-reactive T cells responded.

This clonotype was detected ten times or more. Its cognate antigen is unknown. The germline V and J ends were trimmed by 4 bases and 5 bases, with 12 bases remaining between them. Germline CDR1 and CDR2: LNHNV and YYDKDF (reference sequence). CDR3 size: 13 residues. The TCR alpha and TCR beta cDNA libraries, bearing sample barcodes and UMIs, were generated by 5'RACE using constant-segment primers. TCRdb analysed the 5' RACE reads with MiXCR anew, one entry per CDR3 protein. The repertoire holds over 300,000 distinct CDR3 sequences, with roughly 20% as singletons. Sequenced material: PBMCs or a T cell subset sorted from them (not recorded which). The sequence derives from a young man who had mild COVID-19 (a few samples of this study predate the infection). Cell type and time point are not known. The J gene is TRBJ2-7, the V gene TRBV15; either TRBD1 or TRBD2 may fit D (5 bases each). CDR3 region: CATSTGQSDEQYF. CDR3 sequence (DNA): TGTGCCACCAGCACGGGGCAATCGGACGAGCAGTACTTC.